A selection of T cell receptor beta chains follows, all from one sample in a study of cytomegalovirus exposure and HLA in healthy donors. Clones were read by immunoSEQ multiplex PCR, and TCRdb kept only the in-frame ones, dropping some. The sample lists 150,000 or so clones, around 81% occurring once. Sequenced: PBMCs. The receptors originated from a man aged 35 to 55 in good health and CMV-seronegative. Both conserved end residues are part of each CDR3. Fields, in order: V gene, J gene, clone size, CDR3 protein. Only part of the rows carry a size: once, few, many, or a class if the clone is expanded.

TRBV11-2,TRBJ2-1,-,CASSSFPGTSGSYHNEQFF
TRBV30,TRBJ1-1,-,CAWSVWGAEAFF
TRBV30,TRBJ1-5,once,CAWDRGLRQPQHF
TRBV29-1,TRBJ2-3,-,CSVEDRGRGADTQYF
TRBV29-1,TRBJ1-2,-,CSVEWTGDYGYTF
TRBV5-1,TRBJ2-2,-,CASGPSGRATGELFF
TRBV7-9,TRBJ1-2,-,CSSSLLQGSTGYTF
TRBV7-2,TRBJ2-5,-,CASSLVATKETQYF
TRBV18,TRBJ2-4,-,CASSLPLAVAKNIQYF
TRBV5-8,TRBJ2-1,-,CASSFRTAYNEQFF